Below, one T cell receptor beta chain is given with its context. Its antigen is not known. Combining a sample-barcoded 5' primer with a J-beta primer mix, a second PCR ran for roughly 7 to 12 cycles. Each CDR3 protein gets one entry after TCRdb re-called the 5' RACE reads with MiXCR. The profile shows about 640,000 distinct CDR3 sequences, about 53% of them singletons. These data come from a study of blood T cells in healthy people across ages. Study background: With template switching, about one barcoded beta molecule was captured per two T cells. Study findings and constraints: Age advanced and TCR beta diversity per million T cells fell, roughly linearly.

Ranging in age from about 6 to 90, the donors were healthy Caucasian individuals from Russia. Researchers report isolating at least 6.5 million PBMCs per sample. V gave up 3 bases and J gave up 3 bases; unmatched junction bases: 4. CDR1 SSHAT and CDR2 FNYEAQ come from the germline V gene (reference sequence). This CDR3 comprises 14 residues. The sequenced sample consisted of blood. The receptor comes from a man aged 55 to 70 in good health. The J gene is TRBJ2-5, the V gene TRBV7-7; 7 positions match TRBD1. CDR3 DNA: TGTGCCAGCAGCTTCGGGCAGGGGGAAGAGACCCAGTACTTC. Amino acid sequence: CASSFGQGEETQYF.